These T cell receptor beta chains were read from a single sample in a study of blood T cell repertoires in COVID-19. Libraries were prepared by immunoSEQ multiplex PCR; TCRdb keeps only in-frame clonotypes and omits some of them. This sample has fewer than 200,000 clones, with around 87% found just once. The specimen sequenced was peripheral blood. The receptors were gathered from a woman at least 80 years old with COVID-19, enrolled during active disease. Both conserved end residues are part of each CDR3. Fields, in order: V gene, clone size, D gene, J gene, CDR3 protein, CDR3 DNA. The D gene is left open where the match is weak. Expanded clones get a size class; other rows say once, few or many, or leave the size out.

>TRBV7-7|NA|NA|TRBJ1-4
CASSLDRGEKLFF
TGTGCTAGCAGCTTGGACCGGGGGGAAAAACTGTTTTTT
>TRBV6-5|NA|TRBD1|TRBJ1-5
CASRGTGRSNQPQHF
TGTGCCAGCAGGGGGACAGGGCGCAGCAATCAGCCCCAGCATTTT
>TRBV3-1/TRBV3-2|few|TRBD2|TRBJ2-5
CASSQRAGGRTQYF
TGTGCCAGCAGCCAAAGGGCGGGAGGACGGACCCAGTACTTC
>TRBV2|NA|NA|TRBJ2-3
CASSEGFGSDTQYF
TGTGCCAGCAGTGAGGGCTTCGGATCAGATACGCAGTATTTT
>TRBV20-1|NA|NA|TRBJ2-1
CSPEHNEQFF
TGCAGTCCCGAACATAATGAGCAGTTCTTC
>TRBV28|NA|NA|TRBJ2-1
CASTPLTGLDEQFF
TGTGCCAGCACCCCTCTTACAGGGTTGGATGAGCAGTTCTTC
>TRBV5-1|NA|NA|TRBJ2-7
CASSGGLTYEQYF
TGCGCCAGCAGCGGAGGGCTAACCTACGAGCAGTACTTC
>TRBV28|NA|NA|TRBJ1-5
CASVPTRGNQPQHF
TGTGCCAGCGTCCCAACGCGGGGGAATCAGCCCCAGCATTTT
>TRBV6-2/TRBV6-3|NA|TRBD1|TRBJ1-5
CASSPTRGTGGRGLSNQPQHF
TGTGCCAGCAGCCCTACACGGGGGACAGGGGGCAGAGGGCTTAGCAATCAGCCCCAGCATTTT
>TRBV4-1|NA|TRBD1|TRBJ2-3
CASSQVGTVSTDTQYF
TGCGCCAGCAGCCAAGTCGGGACAGTTAGCACAGATACGCAGTATTTT
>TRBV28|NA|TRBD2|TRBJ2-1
CASSTPLAGRSNEQFF
TGTGCCAGCAGTACCCCACTAGCGGGGCGTTCTAATGAGCAGTTCTTC
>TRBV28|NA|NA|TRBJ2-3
CAIDSGTPGYNTQYF
TGTGCCATCGATTCCGGGACTCCGGGTTATAATACGCAGTATTTT
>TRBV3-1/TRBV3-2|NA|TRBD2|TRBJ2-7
CASSPRTSGSYEQYF
TGTGCCAGCAGCCCCCGGACTAGCGGGTCCTACGAGCAGTACTTC
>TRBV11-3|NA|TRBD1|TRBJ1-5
CASSLEWGTGGNDSNQPQHF
TGTGCCAGCAGCTTAGAGTGGGGGACAGGGGGCAATGATAGCAATCAGCCCCAGCATTTT
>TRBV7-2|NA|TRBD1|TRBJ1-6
CASSAWTGLNSPLHF
TGTGCCAGCAGCGCCTGGACAGGGTTGAATTCACCCCTCCACTTT
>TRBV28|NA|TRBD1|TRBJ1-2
CASSLSGQGAYGYTF
TGTGCCAGCAGTTTATCGGGACAGGGGGCATATGGCTACACCTTC
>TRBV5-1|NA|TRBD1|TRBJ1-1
CASSFLGTEGAFF
TGCGCCAGCAGCTTCCTGGGGACAGAAGGAGCTTTCTTT
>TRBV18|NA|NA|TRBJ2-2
CASSPTDTGELFF
TGTGCCAGCTCACCCACTGACACCGGGGAGCTGTTTTTT
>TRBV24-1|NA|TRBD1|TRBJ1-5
CATRSSTGGGNQPQHF
TGTGCCACCAGAAGCAGCACAGGGGGTGGCAATCAGCCCCAGCATTTT
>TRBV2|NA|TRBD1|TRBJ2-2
CASRQTGDGELFF
TGTGCCAGCAGACAGACAGGGGACGGGGAGCTGTTTTTT
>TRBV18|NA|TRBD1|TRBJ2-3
CASSLRDREEYF
TGTGCCAGCTCCCTCCGGGACAGGGAGGAGTATTTT
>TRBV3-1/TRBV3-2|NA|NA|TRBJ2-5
CASGGGAGETQYF
TGTGCCAGTGGAGGGGGGGCAGGAGAGACCCAGTACTTC
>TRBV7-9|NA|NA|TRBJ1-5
CASSLGVNQPQHF
TGTGCCAGCAGCTTAGGCGTAAATCAGCCCCAGCATTTT
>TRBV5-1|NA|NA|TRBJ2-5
CASSQRETQYF
TGCGCCAGCAGCCAACGGGAGACCCAGTACTTC
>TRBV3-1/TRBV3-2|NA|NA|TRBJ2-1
CASSQVRTLTYNEQFF
TGTGCCAGCAGCCAAGTTAGGACTTTGACGTACAATGAGCAGTTCTTC
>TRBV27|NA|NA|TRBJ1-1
CASSLAGGYTEAFF
TGTGCCAGCAGTTTAGCGGGAGGATACACTGAAGCTTTCTTT
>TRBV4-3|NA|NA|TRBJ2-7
CASSQDVRGVYEQYF
TGCGCCAGCAGCCAAGATGTCAGGGGGGTATACGAGCAGTACTTC
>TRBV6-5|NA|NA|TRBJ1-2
CASRRARNYGYTF
TGTGCCAGCAGGAGGGCACGGAACTATGGCTACACCTTC
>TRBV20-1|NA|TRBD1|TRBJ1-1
CSASRTGGTEAFF
TGCAGTGCTAGTAGGACAGGGGGGACTGAAGCTTTCTTT